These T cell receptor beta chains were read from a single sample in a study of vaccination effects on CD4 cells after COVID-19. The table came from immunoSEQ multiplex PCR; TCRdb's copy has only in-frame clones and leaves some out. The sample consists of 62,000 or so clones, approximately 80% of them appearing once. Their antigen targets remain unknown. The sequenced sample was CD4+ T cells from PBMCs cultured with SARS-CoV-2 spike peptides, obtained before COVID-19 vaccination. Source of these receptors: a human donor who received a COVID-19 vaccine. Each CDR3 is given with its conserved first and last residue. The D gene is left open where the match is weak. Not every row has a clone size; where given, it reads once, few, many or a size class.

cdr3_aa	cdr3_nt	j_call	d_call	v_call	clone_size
CASSFLRAETQYF	TGTGCCAGCAGTTTCCTTAGGGCGGAGACCCAGTACTTC	TRBJ2-5	.	TRBV12-3/TRBV12-4	.
CAISAGLAGIETQYF	TGTGCCATCAGTGCGGGACTAGCGGGAATAGAGACCCAGTACTTC	TRBJ2-5	TRBD2	TRBV10-3	.
CASSLEAGESSGANVLTF	TGCGCCAGCAGCTTGGAGGCAGGGGAGAGCTCTGGGGCCAACGTCCTGACTTTC	TRBJ2-6	.	TRBV5-1	.
CASGEGANVLTF	TGTGCTAGTGGCGAGGGGGCCAACGTCCTGACTTTC	TRBJ2-6	.	TRBV12-5	.
CSAAWTENTEAFF	TGCAGCGCCGCTTGGACAGAGAACACTGAAGCTTTCTTT	TRBJ1-1	.	TRBV29-1	.
CASSVLAGGSGELFF	TGTGCCAGCAGCGTGCTAGCGGGGGGTTCCGGGGAGCTGTTTTTT	TRBJ2-2	TRBD2	TRBV14	.
CASSAGPGQNYSPLHF	TGTGCCAGCTCGGCCGGACCGGGACAGAACTATTCACCCCTCCACTTT	TRBJ1-6	TRBD1	TRBV18	.
CAAGSRVYGYTF	TGTGCCGCGGGCAGCCGCGTCTATGGCTACACCTTC	TRBJ1-2	.	TRBV7-2	.
CASSSAGVRGDTQYF	TGTGCCAGCAGTTCCGCCGGGGTCCGGGGAGATACGCAGTATTTT	TRBJ2-3	.	TRBV6-5	once
CASSSGTGVVRELFF	TGTGCCAGCAGCTCCGGGACAGGGGTTGTTCGGGAGCTGTTTTTT	TRBJ2-2	TRBD1	TRBV7-3	few
CASSTGGLGIRELFF	TGTGCCAGCAGCACAGGGGGGCTGGGGATACGGGAGCTGTTTTTT	TRBJ2-2	TRBD1	TRBV6-2/TRBV6-3	.
CASRIRDRDGDTQYF	TGTGCCAGTAGAATAAGGGACAGGGATGGAGATACGCAGTATTTT	TRBJ2-3	TRBD1	TRBV19	once
CASSRRGGASGNEQFF	TGTGCCAGCTCAAGACGCGGGGGGGCGTCGGGAAATGAGCAGTTCTTC	TRBJ2-1	TRBD2	TRBV18	.
CASSRRWGGGETQYF	TGTGCCAGCAGCCGAAGGTGGGGGGGCGGAGAGACCCAGTACTTC	TRBJ2-5	.	TRBV5-4	.
CAIRGSAGLETQYF	TGTGCCATCAGGGGGTCAGCGGGCTTGGAGACCCAGTACTTC	TRBJ2-5	.	TRBV10-3	.
CASSLNSPERVWEKLFF	TGCGCCAGCAGCTTGAACAGCCCGGAGAGGGTTTGGGAAAAACTGTTTTTT	TRBJ1-4	.	TRBV5-1	.
CASSQGGLAGASRETQYF	TGTGCCAGCAGCCAAGGTGGTCTAGCGGGGGCGTCTAGGGAGACCCAGTACTTC	TRBJ2-5	TRBD2	TRBV5-8	.
CASSLGIYNEQFF	TGCGCCAGCAGCTTGGGTATCTACAATGAGCAGTTCTTC	TRBJ2-1	.	TRBV5-1	.